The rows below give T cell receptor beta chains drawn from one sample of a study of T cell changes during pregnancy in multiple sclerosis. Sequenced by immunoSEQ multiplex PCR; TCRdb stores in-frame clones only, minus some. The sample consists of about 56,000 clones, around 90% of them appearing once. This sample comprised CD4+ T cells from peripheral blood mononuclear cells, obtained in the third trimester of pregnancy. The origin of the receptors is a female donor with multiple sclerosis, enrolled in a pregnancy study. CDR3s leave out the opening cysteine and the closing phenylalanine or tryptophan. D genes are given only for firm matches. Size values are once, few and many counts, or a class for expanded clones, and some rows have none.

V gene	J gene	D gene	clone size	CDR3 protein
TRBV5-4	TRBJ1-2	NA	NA	ASTLGGTSVRGYT
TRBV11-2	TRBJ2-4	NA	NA	ASSLDYRRIPRLAKNIQY
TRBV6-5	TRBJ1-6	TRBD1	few	ASRLGQGTSPLH
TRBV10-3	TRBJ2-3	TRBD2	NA	AVRSGGPLTDTQY
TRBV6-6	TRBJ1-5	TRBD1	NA	ASRRTGNQPQH
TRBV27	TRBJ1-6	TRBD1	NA	ASTPGTVYNSPLH
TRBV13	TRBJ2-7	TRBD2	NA	ASSLFRTSGGGYEQY
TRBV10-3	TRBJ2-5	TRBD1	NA	AVGQGWETQY
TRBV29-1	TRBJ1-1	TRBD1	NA	SVGDRGRRTEAF
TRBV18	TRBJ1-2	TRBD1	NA	ASSPPDRVGYT
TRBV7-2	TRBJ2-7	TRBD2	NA	ASSLYPTRRGGYEQY
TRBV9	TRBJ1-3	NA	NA	ASSQGLSGNTIY
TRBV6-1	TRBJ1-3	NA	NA	ASSVTSGVQRGNTIY
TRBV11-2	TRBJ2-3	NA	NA	ASSFWGRTSTDTQY
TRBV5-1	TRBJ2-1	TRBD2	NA	ASSTGLAGYNEQF
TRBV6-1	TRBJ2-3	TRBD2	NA	ASTEIAGGPDTQY
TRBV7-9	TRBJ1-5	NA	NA	ASSLAGQGHQPQH
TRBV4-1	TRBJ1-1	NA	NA	ASSQEGYGGGTEAF
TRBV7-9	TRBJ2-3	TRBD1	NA	ASTRYLGQGEDTQY
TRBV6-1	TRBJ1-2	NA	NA	ASSEGGHGYT
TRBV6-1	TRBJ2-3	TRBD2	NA	ASSEALAVLAGGRDTQY
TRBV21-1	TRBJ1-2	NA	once	ASSRDKPNYGYT
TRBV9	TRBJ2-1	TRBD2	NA	ASSVARTSGGLNEQF
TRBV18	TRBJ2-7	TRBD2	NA	ASSPWEGTYEQY
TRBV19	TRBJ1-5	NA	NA	ASSIANRPLNQPQH
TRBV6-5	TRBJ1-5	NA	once	ASSPDTGNQPQH
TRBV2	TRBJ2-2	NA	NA	ASNGQGIRTGELF
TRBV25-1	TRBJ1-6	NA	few	ASTGGGSPLH
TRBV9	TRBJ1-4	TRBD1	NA	ASSDAGRGTVREKLF
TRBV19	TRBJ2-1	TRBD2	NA	ASGGGNEQF
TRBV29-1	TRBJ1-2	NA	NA	SVDFQGYGYT
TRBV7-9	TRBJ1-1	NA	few	ASSVSVNTEAF
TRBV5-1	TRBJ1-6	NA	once	ASSLGDSSYNSPLH
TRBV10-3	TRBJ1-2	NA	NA	AIRQGPPSPDYGYT
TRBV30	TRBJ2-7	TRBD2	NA	AWRLTGGNYEQY
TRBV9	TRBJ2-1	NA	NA	ASSARGTSYNEQF
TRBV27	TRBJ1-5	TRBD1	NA	ASSSWTGLSGNQPQH
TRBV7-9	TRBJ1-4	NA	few	ASSFEGIGEKLF
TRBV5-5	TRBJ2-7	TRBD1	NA	ASRPDRQISYEQY
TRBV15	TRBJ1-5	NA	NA	ATSRVLLWGDQPQH
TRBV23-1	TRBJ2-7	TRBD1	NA	ASSQSIYRDRAYEQY
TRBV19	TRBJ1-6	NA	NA	ASSTNLQGSNSPLH
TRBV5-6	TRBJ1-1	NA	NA	ASSLVWGQDTEAF
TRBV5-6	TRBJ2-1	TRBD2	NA	ASSLVAGIHNEQF